This TCR beta chain is from a study of PD-1 blockade in classical Hodgkin lymphoma. The germline V gene has CDR1 SGHAT and CDR2 FQDESV (reference sequence). This CDR3 comprises 10 residues. With 8 bases removed from V and 9 bases from J, the gap between germline ends came to 8 bases. Points on this clone: Its target is not known.

Points from the study as a whole: Prior therapy or disease activity may underlie the repertoire differences, whose causes remain undefined. Reported findings placed baseline TCR diversity lower in newly diagnosed patients (compared with healthy donors).

Brentuximab vedotin exposure varied, and every patient relapsed after autologous stem cell transplantation. Magnetic depletion of unwanted cells isolated CD4+ T cells from thawed PBMCs. Complete response, partial response or progressive disease constituted the best response categories observed. Generated by immunoSEQ multiplex PCR, the TCRdb table keeps only in-frame clones and is missing some. Among about 27,000 clones listed, 65% to 80% were seen once. The chain couples TRBV11-1 to TRBJ1-5; D unclear. This receptor was taken from a human donor with classical Hodgkin lymphoma. Sequenced here: CD4+ T cells from blood, sampled at baseline. CDR3 region: CASAPRPQHF. CDR3 nucleotide sequence: TGTGCCAGCGCCCCCAGGCCCCAGCATTTT.